This passage covers 21 T cell receptor beta chains from one sample sequenced in a study of blood T cell repertoires in COVID-19. Sequencing used immunoSEQ multiplex PCR; TCRdb keeps in-frame clones, though not all of them. Among about 130,000 clones listed, around 86% were seen once. The sequencing input was PBMCs or T cells enriched from blood (not recorded which). The receptors originated from a man younger than 45 who had recovered from COVID-19.

V usage is TRBV2 and J usage is TRBJ2-3; 8 bases fit TRBD2. The CDR3 is 13 residues long. In germline, CDR1 is SNHLY, CDR2 FYNNEI. Trimming removed 5 bases from V and 6 bases from J; junction bases left unmatched: 4. The CDR3 loop reads CASSFRTSDTQYF. CDR3 DNA: TGTGCCAGCAGTTTTCGGACTAGCGATACGCAGTATTTT.

The chain combines TRBV3-1 (or the pseudogene TRBV3-2) with TRBJ1-1, with D perhaps matching TRBD1 (5 bases). The CDR3 runs to 13 residues. V lost 8 bases to trimming and J lost 10 bases, with 20 bases between them. Germline V gives CDR1 LGHDT, CDR2 YNNKEL (reference sequence). The CDR3 DNA reads as TGTGCCAGCGGCCTTAAGCAGGGCGCCGGAGCTTTCTTT. It yields the protein CASGLKQGAGAFF.

The CDR3 bases are TGTGCCAGTAGCAAACTCCCCTCCCCGCAGGGCTCTGTCTATGGCTACACCTTC. Protein sequence: CASSKLPSPQGSVYGYTF. The chain is built from TRBV19 and TRBJ1-2; D is possibly TRBD1 (5 bases). This CDR3 comprises 18 residues. Germline V lookup: CDR1 LNHDA, CDR2 SQIVND (reference sequence). Trimming took off 6 bases at V and 4 bases at J, with 27 bases between the two ends.

The chain recombines TRBV5-4 with TRBJ1-2; 8 bases map to TRBD1. V shed 4 bases and J 2 bases; nucleotides not matched to a gene: 10. Germline CDR1 is SGHNT and CDR2 is YYREEE (reference sequence). The CDR3 covers 16 residues. The CDR3, as DNA: TGTGCCAGCAGCCCCCCCGGACAGGGTCAGAACTATGGCTACACCTTC. Translation: CASSPPGQGQNYGYTF.

The chain joins TRBV5-6 to TRBJ2-7, with TRBD2 matching 8 bases. The CDR3 sequence is 15 residues long. Germline values: CDR1 SGHDT, CDR2 YYEEEE. The V and J ends lost 4 bases and 0 bases, in that order; junction bases with no gene match: 6. CDR3 coding DNA: TGTGCCAGCAGCCAGGGACTAGTTAGCTCCTACGAGCAGTACTTC. It yields the protein CASSQGLVSSYEQYF.

The gene calls are TRBV10-3 and TRBJ2-7, with 9 bases matching TRBD1. CDR1 is ENHRY, CDR2 SYGVKD, per germline. The CDR3 consists of 14 residues. Germline trimming cut 4 bases from V and 4 bases from J; bases unmatched to any gene: 5. This chain's CDR3 is CAISGTGDQYEQYF. The CDR3 bases are TGTGCCATCAGTGGGACAGGGGACCAATACGAGCAGTACTTC.

This clone was observed a single time. The chain uses TRBV9 and TRBJ2-1; 14 bases map to TRBD2. The V segment lost 4 bases and the J segment 6 bases; nucleotides outside the gene matches: 6. There are 16 residues in the CDR3. CDR1 and CDR2 from the germline V gene are SGDLS and YYNGEE. Here the CDR3 reads CASSPGTSGSGNEQFF. In nucleotides, the CDR3 is TGTGCCAGCAGCCCCGGGACTAGCGGGAGTGGCAATGAGCAGTTCTTC.

The chain carries TRBV10-2 and TRBJ2-7; tentative D call: TRBD2 (5 bases). The CDR3 length is 15 residues. The V end was cut by 6 bases, the J end by 0 bases, with 15 bases between. Germline V lookup: CDR1 WSHSY, CDR2 SAAADI. This CDR3 is CASRRPERNSYEQYF. CDR3 in DNA: TGCGCCAGCAGACGCCCAGAGCGGAACTCCTACGAGCAGTACTTC.

The chain is built from TRBV7-9 and TRBJ2-5; D gene unclear. CDR3 length equals 13 residues. The germline V gene encodes CDR1 SEHNR and CDR2 FQNEAQ (reference sequence). V gave up 3 bases and J gave up 2 bases, with 7 bases separating them. CDR3 region: CASSFSGQETQYF. CDR3 coding DNA: TGTGCCAGCAGCTTTTCGGGTCAAGAGACCCAGTACTTC.

V and J are TRBV4-2 and TRBJ1-2; tentatively, D is TRBD1 (5 bases). CDR3 length: 12 amino acids. With 7 bases removed from V and 8 bases from J, the gap between germline ends came to 14 bases. From germline, CDR1 is LGHNA and CDR2 YNFKEQ. In DNA form, the CDR3 reads TGTGCCAGCAAAGGGGAGGGCTGGGGCTACACCTTC. This encodes CASKGEGWGYTF.

The sample holds a few counts of this clone. CDR3 amino acids: CASTSRGEAFF. Here the CDR3 DNA reads TGTGCCAGTACGTCTAGGGGTGAAGCTTTCTTT. V is TRBV27 and J is TRBJ1-1; maybe TRBD1 (5 bases). V shed 9 bases and J shed 7 bases, with 12 bases lying between them. The CDR3 spans 11 residues. The germline V gene has CDR1 MNHEY and CDR2 SMNVEV (reference sequence).

The V call is TRBV5-4, the J call TRBJ1-1; the match to TRBD1 covers 10 bases. V dropped 4 bases and J dropped 4; count of bases not matched to a gene: 10. Germline V gives CDR1 SGHNT, CDR2 YYREEE (reference sequence). The CDR3 sequence is 16 residues long. The CDR3 is CASSPGQGEWVTEAFF. The DNA of the CDR3 is TGTGCCAGCAGCCCAGGACAGGGGGAATGGGTCACTGAAGCTTTCTTT. Filled out from reference TRBV5-4 and TRBJ1-1, the complete variable domain reads ETGVTQSPTHLIKTRGQQVTLRCSSQSGHNTVSWYQQALGQGPQFIFQYYREEENGRGNFPPRFSGLQFPNYSSELNVNALELDDSALYLCASSPGQGEWVTEAFFGQGTRLTVV.

This clone showed up just a few times. The rearrangement links TRBV2 to TRBJ1-5, with 9 bases fitting TRBD1. Germline lookup yields CDR1 SNHLY and CDR2 FYNNEI. The V and J ends lost 6 bases and 2 bases, in that order; junction bases with no gene match: 2. The CDR3 is 14 amino acids. The CDR3 sequence is CASSRDRGNQPQHF. As DNA, the CDR3 is TGTGCCAGCAGCCGGGACAGGGGCAATCAGCCCCAGCATTTT.

The gene calls are TRBV30 and TRBJ1-6; D not certain. Germline-derived CDR1 and CDR2 are GTSNPN and SVGIG (reference sequence). V was shortened by 0 bases and J by 10 bases, with 13 bases between the two germline ends. This CDR3 has 14 amino acids. The CDR3 loop reads CAWSVGPGGSPLHF. CDR3 DNA sequence: TGTGCCTGGAGTGTAGGTCCGGGAGGGTCACCCCTCCACTTT. Together with reference TRBV30 and TRBJ1-6, the CDR3 gives the full variable domain: SQTIHQWPATLVQPVGSPLSLECTVEGTSNPNLYWYRQAAGRGLQLLFYSVGIGQISSEVPQNLSASRPQDRQFILSSKKLLLSDSGFYLCAWSVGPGGSPLHFGNGTRLTVT.

V is TRBV9 and J is TRBJ1-2; D gene uncertain. The CDR3 loop spans 15 amino acids. The V gene lost 3 bases and the J gene lost 5 bases, with 17 bases spanning the gap. Germline CDR1 SGDLS, CDR2 YYNGEE. The CDR3 DNA follows: TGTGCCAGCAGCGCCCCTCCGGGGTCCCCTTATGGCTACACCTTC. It yields the protein CASSAPPGSPYGYTF. Full variable domain (rest looked up from reference TRBV9 and TRBJ1-2): DSGVTQTPKHLITATGQRVTLRCSPRSGDLSVYWYQQSLDQGLQFLIQYYNGEERAKGNILERFSAQQFPDLHSELNLSSLELGDSALYFCASSAPPGSPYGYTFGSGTRLTVV.

This rearrangement joins TRBV9 to TRBJ2-3, with D possibly being TRBD2 (6 bases). This CDR3 has 12 residues. Trimming pared 4 bases from V and 8 bases from J, leaving 11 bases between. The germline V gene has CDR1 SGDLS and CDR2 YYNGEE. CDR3 sequence reads: CASSLGGGTQYF. CDR3 bases: TGTGCCAGCAGCCTGGGGGGAGGTACGCAGTATTTT.

The chain has TRBV4-1 and TRBJ1-2, with D possibly TRBD1 on 6 matching bases. The CDR3 extends over 15 amino acids. V lost 0 bases, J lost 4 bases, and 12 bases lay in between. CDR1 is MGHRA and CDR2 is YSYEKL in the germline V gene. The CDR3 DNA reads TGCGCCAGCAGCCAAGATTTAGCAGGGGCCTATGGCTACACCTTC. Amino acids: CASSQDLAGAYGYTF.

The genes are TRBV27 and TRBJ1-4, with D perhaps TRBD1 (5 bases). V was clipped by 6 bases and J by 4 bases, with 9 bases between them. The germline V gene has CDR1 MNHEY and CDR2 SMNVEV (reference sequence). The CDR3 loop spans 13 amino acids. The DNA for the CDR3 is TGTGCCAGCAGCAGACAGAGTAATGAAAAACTGTTTTTT. Its translation is CASSRQSNEKLFF.

V gene TRBV30 combines with J gene TRBJ2-5; D unclear. CDR3 length: 12 amino acids. Trimming took off 4 bases at V and 2 bases at J, with 8 bases between the two ends. Germline V lookup: CDR1 GTSNPN, CDR2 SVGIG (reference sequence). The DNA of the CDR3 is TGTGCCTGGACGTCAGGACAAGAGACCCAGTACTTC. This encodes CAWTSGQETQYF.

The chain recombines TRBV2 with TRBJ2-5; tentative D call: TRBD1 (5 bases). Germline assignment: CDR1 SNHLY and CDR2 FYNNEI. CDR3 length: 14 amino acids. V was cut by 4 bases and J by 2 bases, with 11 bases left in between. The CDR3 DNA is TGTGCCAGCAGTGGGTCGACAGCTCAAGAGACCCAGTACTTC. Residues: CASSGSTAQETQYF. The complete variable domain, with remaining parts taken from reference TRBV2 and TRBJ2-5, reads EPEVTQTPSHQVTQMGQEVILRCVPISNHLYFYWYRQILGQKVEFLVSFYNNEISEKSEIFDDQFSVERPDGSNFTLKIRSTKLEDSAMYFCASSGSTAQETQYFGPGTRLLVL.

There are a few counts of this clone. The chain is built from TRBV5-6 and TRBJ2-1; 9 bases agree with TRBD2. The V gene's germline CDR1 is SGHDT and CDR2 YYEEEE. The ends lost 0 bases at V and 8 bases at J; junction bases unmatched: 9. The CDR3 totals 16 residues. CDR3 residues: CASSLVGGGASDEQFF. CDR3 coding DNA: TGTGCCAGCAGCTTGGTTGGCGGGGGGGCATCGGATGAGCAGTTCTTC.